The 20 T cell receptor beta chains presented below share a single source sample, sequenced in a study of cytomegalovirus exposure and HLA in healthy donors. Use of 60 Vbeta and 13 Jbeta primers characterized the PCR. Only in-frame clones appear in the TCRdb table, and some are missing; sequencing was by immunoSEQ multiplex PCR. The sample contains over 150,000 clones, 65% to 85% of which appear only once. Sequencing was performed on PBMCs. These receptors originate from a woman aged 30 to 39 in good health and CMV-seropositive.

To note about this clone: An end of the junction does not agree with germline; a read error may underlie this. The J gene is TRBJ1-6, the V gene TRBV7-9, with 7 bases that match TRBD1. CDR1 and CDR2 (germline): SEHNR, FQNEAQ (reference sequence). The CDR3 is 17 amino acids. The CDR3 loop is CSSSPTRDRLYNSPLHF. The CDR3 region has the DNA TGTTCCAGCAGCCCGACAAGGGACAGACTTTATAATTCACCCCTCCACTTT.

V gene TRBV5-1 combines with J gene TRBJ2-2, with 8 bases lining up with TRBD1. The CDR3 extends over 16 amino acids. V lost 4 bases to trimming and J lost 0 bases; unmatched junction nucleotides: 5. The germline V gene has CDR1 SGHRS and CDR2 YFSETQ. CDR3 sequence reads: CASSGGQGTNTGELFF. CDR3 nucleotide sequence: TGCGCCAGCAGCGGCGGACAGGGTACGAACACCGGGGAGCTGTTTTTT.

V gene TRBV14 combines with J gene TRBJ1-2, with D hard to call. V was pared by 1 base and J by 4 bases, with 7 bases between. The CDR3 runs 13 residues. Germline V gene lookup returns CDR1 SGHDN and CDR2 FVKESK. The CDR3 spells CASSQVASYGYTF. For the CDR3, the DNA is TGTGCCAGCAGCCAAGTGGCAAGCTATGGCTACACCTTC.

The chain links TRBV6-1 to TRBJ1-5, with TRBD1 matching 8 bases. The CDR3 spans 12 residues. Per the germline V gene, CDR1 is MNHNS and CDR2 is SASEGT. V dropped 11 bases and J dropped 6; count of bases not matched to a gene: 6. CDR3 DNA: TGTGCCGGAGGACAGGGTAGTCAGCCCCAGCATTTT. Amino acid sequence: CAGGQGSQPQHF.

The V call is TRBV5-1, the J call TRBJ2-7; TRBD2 matches at 12 bases. Unmatched junction bases numbered 5, after V lost 3 bases and J lost 1 base. The CDR3 loop spans 16 amino acids. Germline V lookup: CDR1 SGHRS, CDR2 YFSETQ. The CDR3 DNA sequence: TGCGCCAGCAGCTCCTCTAGCGGGGGGGGTTCCTACGAGCAGTACTTC. Encoded protein: CASSSSSGGGSYEQYF.

This clone was found a few times. This chain uses TRBV7-9 with TRBJ1-5; D perhaps matches TRBD1 (5 bases). This CDR3 comprises 16 residues. V was cut by 6 bases and J by 2 bases, with 17 bases left in between. CDR1 is SEHNR, CDR2 FQNEAQ, per germline (reference sequence). In nucleotides, the CDR3 is TGTGCCAGCAGTCGGGAGGGGCGTTTGGGCAATCAGCCCCAGCATTTT. Translated, it gives CASSREGRLGNQPQHF.

The chain links TRBV18 to TRBJ1-2; D may be TRBD1 (6 bases). CDR1 is KGHSH, CDR2 LQKENI, per germline. V was pared by 3 bases and J by 6 bases, with 11 bases between. The CDR3 runs 13 residues. The CDR3 reads CASSPPYRDGYTF. The CDR3 DNA follows: TGTGCCAGCTCACCGCCTTACAGGGATGGCTACACCTTC.

V and J are TRBV7-8 and TRBJ2-7, with D unclear. The CDR3 sequence is 15 residues long. V dropped 1 base and J dropped 0 bases, with 10 bases sitting between them. CDR1 and CDR2 (germline): SGHVS, FQNEAQ. Written as DNA, the CDR3 is TGTGCCAGCAGCTTAGGACTGGGTAGCTCCTACGAGCAGTACTTC. This encodes CASSLGLGSSYEQYF.

The J gene is TRBJ2-1, the V gene TRBV5-4; D gene unclear. Trimming removed 2 bases from V and 6 bases from J, with 9 bases in between. CDR1 and CDR2 (germline): SGHNT, YYREEE (reference sequence). This CDR3 spans 13 amino acids. The CDR3 loop reads CASSFVTGNEQFF. Here the CDR3 DNA reads TGTGCCAGCAGCTTCGTAACGGGCAATGAGCAGTTCTTC.

This clone was counted once. V usage is TRBV4-3 and J usage is TRBJ2-7, with 10 bases identical to TRBD2. The trim removed 4 bases at V and 0 bases at J, leaving 12 bases unmatched. Germline lookup yields CDR1 LGHNA and CDR2 YSLEER. The CDR3 is 18 residues long. CDR3 loop: CASSRLSPTSGASYEQYF. As DNA, the CDR3 is TGCGCCAGCAGCCGCCTAAGTCCTACTAGCGGGGCCTCCTACGAGCAGTACTTC.

This clone was detected a few times. V is TRBV29-1 and J is TRBJ1-1; D is possibly TRBD1 (5 bases). Trimming removed 3 bases from V and 10 bases from J, with 9 bases in between. CDR1 and CDR2 from the germline V gene are SQVTM and ANQGSEA. The CDR3 totals 10 residues. CDR3 region: CSVEEGAAFF. The CDR3 nucleotides are TGCAGCGTTGAGGAAGGGGCAGCTTTCTTT.

V is TRBV5-1 and J is TRBJ2-1; D is unclear. Trimming took 2 bases from V and 0 from J, leaving 18 bases between them. The CDR3 covers 18 residues. Germline values: CDR1 SGHRS, CDR2 YFSETQ. The CDR3 bases are TGCGCCAGCAGCTTTTACAGAGAAGCCCTACCCTCCTACAATGAGCAGTTCTTC. The encoded protein is CASSFYREALPSYNEQFF. The full variable domain, completed using reference TRBV5-1 and TRBJ2-1, is KAGVTQTPRYLIKTRGQQVTLSCSPISGHRSVSWYQQTPGQGLQFLFEYFSETQRNKGNFPGRFSGRQFSNSRSEMNVSTLELGDSALYLCASSFYREALPSYNEQFFGPGTRLTVL.

The rearrangement links TRBV7-2 to TRBJ2-3; D might be TRBD2 (6 bases). The V gene's germline CDR1 is SGHTA and CDR2 FQGNSA. The CDR3 runs 14 residues. The V and J ends lost 3 bases and 3 bases respectively, with 10 bases between them. CDR3 nucleotide sequence: TGTGCCAGCAGCTTGGCGGGAAGTACAGATACGCAGTATTTT. The encoded protein is CASSLAGSTDTQYF.

V gene TRBV28 combines with J gene TRBJ2-1; 9 nucleotides align to TRBD2. The CDR3 runs 16 residues. Trimming removed 2 bases from V and 2 bases from J; junction bases left unmatched: 4. Germline V gene lookup returns CDR1 MDHEN and CDR2 SYDVKM. CDR3 DNA sequence: TGTGCCAGCAGTTTAGGGGCGGGGGGGGCCTACAATGAGCAGTTCTTC. Translation gives CASSLGAGGAYNEQFF. The whole variable domain, filled in from reference TRBV28 and TRBJ2-1, reads DVKVTQSSRYLVKRTGEKVFLECVQDMDHENMFWYRQDPGLGLRLIYFSYDVKMKEKGDIPEGYSVSREKKERFSLILESASTNQTSMYLCASSLGAGGAYNEQFFGPGTRLTVL.

Only one count was recorded for this clone. V is TRBV4-3 and J is TRBJ2-7; D might be TRBD2 (6 bases). Trimming removed 0 bases from V and 5 bases from J, with 8 bases in between. The CDR3 extends over 13 amino acids. Germline CDR1 and CDR2: LGHNA and YSLEER. The CDR3 DNA sequence: TGCGCCAGCAGCCAAGAGGGGGAGGACGAGCAGTACTTC. Protein product: CASSQEGEDEQYF.

The chain carries TRBV29-1 and TRBJ2-3, with 16 bases fitting TRBD2. V gave up 6 bases and J gave up 4 bases; unmatched junction bases: 4. The CDR3 is 15 residues long. CDR1 and CDR2 (germline): SQVTM, ANQGSEA. CDR3 nucleotides: TGCAGCGTCGTGGGACTAGCGGGGGGGCCAGATACGCAGTATTTT. Residues: CSVVGLAGGPDTQYF.

V gene TRBV5-1 combines with J gene TRBJ1-1, with 7 bases that match TRBD1. The CDR3 runs to 17 residues. Germline trimming cut 2 bases from V and 0 bases from J; bases unmatched to any gene: 10. CDR1 and CDR2 (germline): SGHRS, YFSETQ. In DNA, the CDR3 is TGCGCCAGCAGCTTCTATGGACAGGTTAACATGAACACTGAAGCTTTCTTT. It yields the protein CASSFYGQVNMNTEAFF.

This sequence joins TRBV7-2 and TRBJ2-1; 7 nucleotides match TRBD2. There are 14 residues in the CDR3. V shed 8 bases, J shed 4 bases, and the junction held 8 bases outside the gene matches. Per germline, CDR1 SGHTA and CDR2 FQGNSA. CDR3 protein: CASRLAGGYNEQFF. The CDR3 DNA reads TGTGCCAGCCGACTAGCTGGGGGTTACAATGAGCAGTTCTTC.

Worth noting for this clone: At one end the junction does not follow the germline gene, possibly because of a read error. The chain is built from TRBV4-1 and TRBJ2-3; TRBD2 aligns across 9 bases. Germline V lookup: CDR1 MGHRA, CDR2 YSYEKL. This CDR3 has 15 amino acids. In DNA, the CDR3 is TGCGCCAGCTGCCAGGGGCTAGCGGGGAGAGATACGCAGTATTTT. Protein product: CASCQGLAGRDTQYF.

The chain combines TRBV7-2 with TRBJ2-1; D possibly corresponds to TRBD1 (6 bases). Germline CDR1 SGHTA, CDR2 FQGNSA. The CDR3 extends over 16 amino acids. V was shortened by 3 bases and J by 4 bases, with 16 bases between the two germline ends. The CDR3, as DNA: TGTGCCAGCAGCTTCGCCGGACAGCCACTTTACAATGAGCAGTTCTTC. Protein product: CASSFAGQPLYNEQFF.